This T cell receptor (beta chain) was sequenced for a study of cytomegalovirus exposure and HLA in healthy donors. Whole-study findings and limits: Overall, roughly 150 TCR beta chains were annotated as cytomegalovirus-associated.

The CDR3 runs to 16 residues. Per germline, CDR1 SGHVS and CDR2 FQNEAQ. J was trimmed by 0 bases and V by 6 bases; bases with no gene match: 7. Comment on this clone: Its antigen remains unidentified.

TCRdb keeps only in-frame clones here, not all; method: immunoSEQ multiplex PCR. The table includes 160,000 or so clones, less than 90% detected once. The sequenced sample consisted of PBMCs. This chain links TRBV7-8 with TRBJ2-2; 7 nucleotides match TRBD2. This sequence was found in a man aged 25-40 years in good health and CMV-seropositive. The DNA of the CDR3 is TGTGCCAGCAGGGGGAGGGGCCAGTCGAACACCGGGGAGCTGTTTTTT. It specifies CASRGRGQSNTGELFF.